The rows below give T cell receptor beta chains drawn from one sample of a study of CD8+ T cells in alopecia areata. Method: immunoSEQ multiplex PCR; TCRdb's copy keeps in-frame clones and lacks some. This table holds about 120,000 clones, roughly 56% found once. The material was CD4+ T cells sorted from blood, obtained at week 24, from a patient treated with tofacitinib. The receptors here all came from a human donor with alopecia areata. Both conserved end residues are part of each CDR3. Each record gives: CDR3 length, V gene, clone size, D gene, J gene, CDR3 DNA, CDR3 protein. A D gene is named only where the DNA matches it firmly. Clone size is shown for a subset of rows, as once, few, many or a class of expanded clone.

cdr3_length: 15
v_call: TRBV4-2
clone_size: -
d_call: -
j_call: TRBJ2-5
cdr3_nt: TGTGCCAGCAGCCAAGATTCCGGGCAGAAAGAGACCCAGTACTTC
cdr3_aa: CASSQDSGQKETQYF

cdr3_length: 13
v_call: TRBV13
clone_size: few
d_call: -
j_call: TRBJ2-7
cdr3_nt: TGTGCCAGCAGCGTGGACTCAGTAAGGGAGCAGTACTTC
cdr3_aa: CASSVDSVREQYF

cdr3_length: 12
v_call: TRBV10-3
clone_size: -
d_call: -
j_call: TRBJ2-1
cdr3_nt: TGTGCCATCAGTGATGGGAACAATGAGCAGTTCTTC
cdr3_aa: CAISDGNNEQFF

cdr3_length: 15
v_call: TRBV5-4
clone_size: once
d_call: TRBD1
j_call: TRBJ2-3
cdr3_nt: TGTGCCAGCAGCTTTGGGACAGCTCACACAGATACGCAGTATTTT
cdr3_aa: CASSFGTAHTDTQYF

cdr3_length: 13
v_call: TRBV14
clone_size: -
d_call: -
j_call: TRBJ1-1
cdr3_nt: TGTGCCAGCAGCGGACAGTTGAACACTGAAGCTTTCTTT
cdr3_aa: CASSGQLNTEAFF

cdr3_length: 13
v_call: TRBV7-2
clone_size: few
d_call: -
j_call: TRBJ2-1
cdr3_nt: TGTGCCAGCAGCCCCCAGAGAGGCAATGAGCAGTTCTTC
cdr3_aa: CASSPQRGNEQFF

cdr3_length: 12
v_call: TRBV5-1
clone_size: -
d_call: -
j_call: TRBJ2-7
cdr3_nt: TGCGCCAGCAGCTCGAACCACGTCGAGCAGTACTTC
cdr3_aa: CASSSNHVEQYF

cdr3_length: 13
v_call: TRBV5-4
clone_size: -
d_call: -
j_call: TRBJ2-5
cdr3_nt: TGTGCCAGCAGCTTGGGGCAGGCGGAGACCCAGTACTTC
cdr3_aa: CASSLGQAETQYF

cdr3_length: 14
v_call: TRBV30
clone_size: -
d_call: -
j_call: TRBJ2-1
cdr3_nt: TGTGCCTGGAGTATAGGGAAATTTTACAATGAGCAGTTCTTC
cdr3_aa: CAWSIGKFYNEQFF

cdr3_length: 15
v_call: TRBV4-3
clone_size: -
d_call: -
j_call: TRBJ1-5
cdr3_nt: TGCGCCAGCAGCCAAGATAGAGGTAGCAATCAGCCCCAGCATTTT
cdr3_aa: CASSQDRGSNQPQHF

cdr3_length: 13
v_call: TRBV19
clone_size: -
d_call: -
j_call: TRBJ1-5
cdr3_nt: TGTGCCAGTAGTATATCTAGGGTTGGGCCCCAGCATTTT
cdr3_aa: CASSISRVGPQHF

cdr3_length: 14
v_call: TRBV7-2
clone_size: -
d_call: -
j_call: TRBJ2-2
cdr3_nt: TGTGCCAGCAGCCGATCAGTTGGCACCGGGGAGCTGTTTTTT
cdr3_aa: CASSRSVGTGELFF

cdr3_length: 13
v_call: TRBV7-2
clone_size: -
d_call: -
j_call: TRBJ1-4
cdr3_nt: TGTGCCAGCAGGAGATACATTGGGGAAAAACTGTTTTTT
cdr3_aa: CASRRYIGEKLFF

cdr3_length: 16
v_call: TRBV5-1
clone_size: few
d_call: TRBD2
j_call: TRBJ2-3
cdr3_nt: TGCGCCAGCAGCCAACATATGTCAACTAGCGAAGATACGCAGTATTTT
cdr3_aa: CASSQHMSTSEDTQYF

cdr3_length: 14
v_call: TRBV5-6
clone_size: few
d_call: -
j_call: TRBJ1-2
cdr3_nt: TGTGCCAGCAGCGATGCATTCCCTAACTATGGCTACACCTTC
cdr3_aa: CASSDAFPNYGYTF

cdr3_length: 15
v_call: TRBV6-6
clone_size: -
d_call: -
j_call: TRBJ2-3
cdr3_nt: TGTGCCAGCAGACCCCGCACAGGTGGTGCAGATACGCAGTATTTT
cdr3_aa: CASRPRTGGADTQYF

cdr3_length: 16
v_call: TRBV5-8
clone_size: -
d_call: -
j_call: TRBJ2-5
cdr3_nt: TGTGCCAGCAGCTCCGGGGCGGCCACCACTGGAGAGACCCAGTACTTC
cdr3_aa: CASSSGAATTGETQYF

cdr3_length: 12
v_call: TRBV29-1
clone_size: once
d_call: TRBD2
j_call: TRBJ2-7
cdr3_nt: TGCAGCGTTCGGACTAGCTCCTACGAGCAGTACTTC
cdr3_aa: CSVRTSSYEQYF

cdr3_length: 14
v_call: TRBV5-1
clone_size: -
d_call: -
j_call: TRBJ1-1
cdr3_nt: TGCGCCAGCAGCTTGACCAGGGTGGATACTGAAGCTTTCTTT
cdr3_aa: CASSLTRVDTEAFF

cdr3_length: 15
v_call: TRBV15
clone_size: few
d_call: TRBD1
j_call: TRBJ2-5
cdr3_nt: TGTGCCACCAGCAGGGACACACAGGGGGGAGAGACCCAGTACTTC
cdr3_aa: CATSRDTQGGETQYF

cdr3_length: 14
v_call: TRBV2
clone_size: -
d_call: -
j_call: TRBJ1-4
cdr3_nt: TGTGCCAGCAGACCAGGATCAACTAATGAAAAACTGTTTTTT
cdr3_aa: CASRPGSTNEKLFF

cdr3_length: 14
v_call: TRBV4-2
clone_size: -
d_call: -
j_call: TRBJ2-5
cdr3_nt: TGTGCCAGCAGCCACGGCTCCCACCAAGAGACCCAGTACTTC
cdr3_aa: CASSHGSHQETQYF

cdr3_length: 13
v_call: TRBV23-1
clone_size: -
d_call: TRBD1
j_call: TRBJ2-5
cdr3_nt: TGCGCCAGCTCCCCCGACAGGGAAGAGACCCAGTACTTC
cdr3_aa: CASSPDREETQYF

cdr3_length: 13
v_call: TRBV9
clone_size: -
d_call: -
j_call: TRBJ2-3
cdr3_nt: TGTGCCAGCAGCGCGATGCTGGCAGATACGCAGTATTTT
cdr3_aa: CASSAMLADTQYF

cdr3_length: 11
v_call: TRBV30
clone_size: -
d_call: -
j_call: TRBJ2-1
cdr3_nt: TGTGCCTGGAGTGACCGGGTAGGGCAGTTCTTC
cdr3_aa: CAWSDRVGQFF

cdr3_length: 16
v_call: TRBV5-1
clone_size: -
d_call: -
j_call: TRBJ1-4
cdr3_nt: TGCGCCAGCAGCGTGACAGGCACCGCAACTAATGAAAAACTGTTTTTT
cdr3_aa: CASSVTGTATNEKLFF

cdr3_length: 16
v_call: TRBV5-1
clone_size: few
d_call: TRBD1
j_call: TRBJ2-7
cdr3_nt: TGCGCCAGCAGCGCCCAACCGGGACAGGTGCAATACGAGCAGTACTTC
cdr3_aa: CASSAQPGQVQYEQYF

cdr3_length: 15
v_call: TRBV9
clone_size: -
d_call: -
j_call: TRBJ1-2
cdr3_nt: TGTGCCAGCAGCCCGGGGGAGGGGTTACCCTATGGCTACACCTTC
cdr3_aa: CASSPGEGLPYGYTF

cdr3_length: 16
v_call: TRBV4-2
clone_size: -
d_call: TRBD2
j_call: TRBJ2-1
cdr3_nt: TGTGCCAGCAGCTACCGACTAGCGGGGACACAGGATGAGCAGTTCTTC
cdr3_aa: CASSYRLAGTQDEQFF

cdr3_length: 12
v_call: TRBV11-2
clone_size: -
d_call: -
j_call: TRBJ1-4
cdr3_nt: TGTGCCAGCAGTACAGGGTCCCCGTCCCTCTTTTTT
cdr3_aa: CASSTGSPSLFF

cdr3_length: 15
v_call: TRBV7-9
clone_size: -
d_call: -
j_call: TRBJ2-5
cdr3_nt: TGTGCCAGCAGCTTAGGCGGAGCAGTACAAGAGACCCAGTACTTC
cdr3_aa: CASSLGGAVQETQYF

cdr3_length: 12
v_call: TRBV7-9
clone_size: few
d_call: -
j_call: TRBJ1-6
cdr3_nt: TGTGCCAGCAGCTTGGAGAATTCACCCCTCCACTTT
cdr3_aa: CASSLENSPLHF

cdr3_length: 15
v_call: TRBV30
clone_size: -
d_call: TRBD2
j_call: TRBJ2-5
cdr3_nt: TGTGCCTCAAGCGGAAAGCGGGGGGGCCCAGAGACCCAGTACTTC
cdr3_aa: CASSGKRGGPETQYF

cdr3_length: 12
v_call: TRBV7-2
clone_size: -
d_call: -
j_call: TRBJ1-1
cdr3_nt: TGTGCCAGCAGCTTAGTGCCGGGTGAAGCTTTCTTT
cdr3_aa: CASSLVPGEAFF

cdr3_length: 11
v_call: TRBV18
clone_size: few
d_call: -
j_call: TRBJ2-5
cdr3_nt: TGTGCCAGCTCACCTCAAGAGACCCAGTACTTC
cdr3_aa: CASSPQETQYF

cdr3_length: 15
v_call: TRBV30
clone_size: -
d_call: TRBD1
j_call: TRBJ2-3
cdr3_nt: TGTGCCTGGAGTAAGACAGGGGGCGCGGCAGATACGCAGTATTTT
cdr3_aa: CAWSKTGGAADTQYF

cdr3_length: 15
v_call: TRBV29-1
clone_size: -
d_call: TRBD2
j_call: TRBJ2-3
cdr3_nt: TGCAGCGCCAAGACTAGCGGGGGGGCCACAGATACGCAGTATTTT
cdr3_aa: CSAKTSGGATDTQYF

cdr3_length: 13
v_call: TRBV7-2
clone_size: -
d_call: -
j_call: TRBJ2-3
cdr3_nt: TGTGCCAGCAGCTTAGTAGTCACAGATACGCAGTATTTT
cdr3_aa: CASSLVVTDTQYF

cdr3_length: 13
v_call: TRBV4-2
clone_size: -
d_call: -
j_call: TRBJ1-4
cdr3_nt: TGTGCCAGCAGCCAAGGAGCAGCTGAAAAACTGTTTTTT
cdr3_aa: CASSQGAAEKLFF

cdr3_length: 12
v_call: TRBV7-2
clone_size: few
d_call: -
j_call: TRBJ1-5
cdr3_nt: TGTGCCAGCAGCCCAATGGACCAGCCCCAGCATTTT
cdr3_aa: CASSPMDQPQHF

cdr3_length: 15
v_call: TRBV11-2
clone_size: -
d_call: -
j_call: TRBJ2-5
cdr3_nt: TGTGCCAGCAGCACCTCTCCTGGGGTTGGGGAGACCCAGTACTTC
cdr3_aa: CASSTSPGVGETQYF

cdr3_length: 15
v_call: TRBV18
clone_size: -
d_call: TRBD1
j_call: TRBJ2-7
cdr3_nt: TGTGCCAGCTCACCCCCCGGGACAGGCGGCTACGAGCAGTACTTC
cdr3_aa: CASSPPGTGGYEQYF

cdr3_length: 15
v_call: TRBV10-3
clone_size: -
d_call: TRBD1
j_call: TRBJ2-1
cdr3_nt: TGTGCCATCAGTGGCGACAGGGGGTCCTACAATGAGCAGTTCTTC
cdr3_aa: CAISGDRGSYNEQFF

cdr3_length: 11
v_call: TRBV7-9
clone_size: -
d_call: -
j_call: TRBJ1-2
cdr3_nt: TGTGCCAGCAGCAATCACTATGGCTACACCTTC
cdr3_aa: CASSNHYGYTF

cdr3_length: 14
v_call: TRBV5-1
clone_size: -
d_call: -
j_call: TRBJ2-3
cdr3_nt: TGCGCCAGCAGCTTGGGACAGAGCACAGATACGCAGTATTTT
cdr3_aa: CASSLGQSTDTQYF

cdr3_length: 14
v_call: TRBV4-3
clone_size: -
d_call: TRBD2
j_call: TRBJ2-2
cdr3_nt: TGCGCCAGCAGCCATGGGGGGGACACCGGGGAGCTGTTTTTT
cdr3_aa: CASSHGGDTGELFF

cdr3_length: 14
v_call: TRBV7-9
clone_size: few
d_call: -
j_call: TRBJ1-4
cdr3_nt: TGTGCCAGCAGCCTAAAAGGGTCGGGAGAAAAACTGTTTTTT
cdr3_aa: CASSLKGSGEKLFF

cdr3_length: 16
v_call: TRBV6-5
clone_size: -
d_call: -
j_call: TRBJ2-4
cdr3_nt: TGTGCCAGCAGTTACTCCAGGGTCCTAGCCAAAAACATTCAGTACTTC
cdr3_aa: CASSYSRVLAKNIQYF

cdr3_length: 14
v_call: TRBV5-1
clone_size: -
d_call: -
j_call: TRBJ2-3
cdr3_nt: TGCGCCAGCAGCTCCGGCGGCTACACAGATACGCAGTATTTT
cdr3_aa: CASSSGGYTDTQYF

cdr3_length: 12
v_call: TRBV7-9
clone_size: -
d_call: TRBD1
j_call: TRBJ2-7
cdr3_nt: TGTGCCACCGAGACAGGGGACTACGAGCAGTACTTC
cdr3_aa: CATETGDYEQYF

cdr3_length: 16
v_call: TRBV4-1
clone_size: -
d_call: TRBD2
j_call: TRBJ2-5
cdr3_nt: TGCGCCAGCAGCCAAGATACGGGGGGGCCTTTGCAGACCCAGTACTTC
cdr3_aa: CASSQDTGGPLQTQYF

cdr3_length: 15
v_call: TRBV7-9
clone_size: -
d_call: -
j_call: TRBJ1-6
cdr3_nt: TGTGCCAGCAGCCCAACTCCACTTGGAAGTTCACCCCTCCACTTT
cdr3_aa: CASSPTPLGSSPLHF

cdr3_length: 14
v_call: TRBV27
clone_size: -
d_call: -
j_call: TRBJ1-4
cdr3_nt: TGTGCCAGCAGTCCCTGGGCAGCGCCTGAAAAACTGTTTTTT
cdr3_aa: CASSPWAAPEKLFF

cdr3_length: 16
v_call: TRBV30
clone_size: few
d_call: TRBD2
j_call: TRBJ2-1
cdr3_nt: TGTGCCTGGAGTGTATTGACGAGCGGGGGGGCTAATGAGCAGTTCTTC
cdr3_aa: CAWSVLTSGGANEQFF

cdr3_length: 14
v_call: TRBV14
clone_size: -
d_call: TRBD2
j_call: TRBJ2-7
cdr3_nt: TGTGCCAGCAGCCATCCCGCGGGGGCCTACGAGCAGTACTTC
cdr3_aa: CASSHPAGAYEQYF

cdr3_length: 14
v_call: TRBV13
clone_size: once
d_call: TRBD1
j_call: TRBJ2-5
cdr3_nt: TGTGCCAGCAGCTTCAGGGGGACCCAAGAGACCCAGTACTTC
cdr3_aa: CASSFRGTQETQYF